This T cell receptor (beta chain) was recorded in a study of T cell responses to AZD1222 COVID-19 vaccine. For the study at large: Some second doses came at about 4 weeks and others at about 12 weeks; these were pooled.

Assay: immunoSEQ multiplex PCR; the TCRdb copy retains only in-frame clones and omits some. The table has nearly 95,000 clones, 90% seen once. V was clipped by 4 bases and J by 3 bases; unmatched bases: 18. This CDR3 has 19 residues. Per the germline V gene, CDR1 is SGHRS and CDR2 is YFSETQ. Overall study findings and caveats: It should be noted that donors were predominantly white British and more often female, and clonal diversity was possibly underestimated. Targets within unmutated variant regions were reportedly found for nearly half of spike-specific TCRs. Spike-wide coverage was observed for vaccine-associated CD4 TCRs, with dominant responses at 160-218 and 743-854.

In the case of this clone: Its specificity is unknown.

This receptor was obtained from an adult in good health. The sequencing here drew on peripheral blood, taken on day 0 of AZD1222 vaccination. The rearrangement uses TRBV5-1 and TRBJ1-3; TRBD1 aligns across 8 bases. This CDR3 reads CASSKRQFMTGVNGNTIYF. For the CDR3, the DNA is TGCGCCAGCAGCAAGCGCCAATTCATGACAGGGGTGAATGGAAACACCATATATTTT.